This T cell receptor beta chain was sequenced in a study of multiple sclerosis patients with progressive multifocal leukoencephalopathy. Background on the study: Controls were natalizumab-treated multiple sclerosis patients who did not develop PML, sampled longitudinally. Broader study findings: Before and during natalizumab, the clones expanded at PML already existed.

As for time point: before natalizumab initiation. All PML patients were female, and all patients had earlier interferon beta. Trimming shortened V by 8 bases and J by 4 bases, and 24 bases separated the two germline ends. Germline values: CDR1 MGHRA, CDR2 YSYEKL. The CDR3 covers 16 residues. Clones were sequenced by immunoSEQ multiplex PCR, and TCRdb holds only the in-frame ones, with some missing. Of 25,000 to 35,000 clones in the sample, 88% were seen once. With regard to this clone: The antigen remains undetermined.

The V and J genes are TRBV4-1 and TRBJ2-7; D could derive from TRBD1 or TRBD2 (5 bases each). Sequenced material: PBMCs. This TCR was recovered from a human donor with multiple sclerosis. This CDR3 reads CASAPVPGYGGYEQYF. Written as DNA, the CDR3 is TGCGCCAGCGCCCCCGTGCCGGGATATGGGGGATACGAGCAGTACTTC.